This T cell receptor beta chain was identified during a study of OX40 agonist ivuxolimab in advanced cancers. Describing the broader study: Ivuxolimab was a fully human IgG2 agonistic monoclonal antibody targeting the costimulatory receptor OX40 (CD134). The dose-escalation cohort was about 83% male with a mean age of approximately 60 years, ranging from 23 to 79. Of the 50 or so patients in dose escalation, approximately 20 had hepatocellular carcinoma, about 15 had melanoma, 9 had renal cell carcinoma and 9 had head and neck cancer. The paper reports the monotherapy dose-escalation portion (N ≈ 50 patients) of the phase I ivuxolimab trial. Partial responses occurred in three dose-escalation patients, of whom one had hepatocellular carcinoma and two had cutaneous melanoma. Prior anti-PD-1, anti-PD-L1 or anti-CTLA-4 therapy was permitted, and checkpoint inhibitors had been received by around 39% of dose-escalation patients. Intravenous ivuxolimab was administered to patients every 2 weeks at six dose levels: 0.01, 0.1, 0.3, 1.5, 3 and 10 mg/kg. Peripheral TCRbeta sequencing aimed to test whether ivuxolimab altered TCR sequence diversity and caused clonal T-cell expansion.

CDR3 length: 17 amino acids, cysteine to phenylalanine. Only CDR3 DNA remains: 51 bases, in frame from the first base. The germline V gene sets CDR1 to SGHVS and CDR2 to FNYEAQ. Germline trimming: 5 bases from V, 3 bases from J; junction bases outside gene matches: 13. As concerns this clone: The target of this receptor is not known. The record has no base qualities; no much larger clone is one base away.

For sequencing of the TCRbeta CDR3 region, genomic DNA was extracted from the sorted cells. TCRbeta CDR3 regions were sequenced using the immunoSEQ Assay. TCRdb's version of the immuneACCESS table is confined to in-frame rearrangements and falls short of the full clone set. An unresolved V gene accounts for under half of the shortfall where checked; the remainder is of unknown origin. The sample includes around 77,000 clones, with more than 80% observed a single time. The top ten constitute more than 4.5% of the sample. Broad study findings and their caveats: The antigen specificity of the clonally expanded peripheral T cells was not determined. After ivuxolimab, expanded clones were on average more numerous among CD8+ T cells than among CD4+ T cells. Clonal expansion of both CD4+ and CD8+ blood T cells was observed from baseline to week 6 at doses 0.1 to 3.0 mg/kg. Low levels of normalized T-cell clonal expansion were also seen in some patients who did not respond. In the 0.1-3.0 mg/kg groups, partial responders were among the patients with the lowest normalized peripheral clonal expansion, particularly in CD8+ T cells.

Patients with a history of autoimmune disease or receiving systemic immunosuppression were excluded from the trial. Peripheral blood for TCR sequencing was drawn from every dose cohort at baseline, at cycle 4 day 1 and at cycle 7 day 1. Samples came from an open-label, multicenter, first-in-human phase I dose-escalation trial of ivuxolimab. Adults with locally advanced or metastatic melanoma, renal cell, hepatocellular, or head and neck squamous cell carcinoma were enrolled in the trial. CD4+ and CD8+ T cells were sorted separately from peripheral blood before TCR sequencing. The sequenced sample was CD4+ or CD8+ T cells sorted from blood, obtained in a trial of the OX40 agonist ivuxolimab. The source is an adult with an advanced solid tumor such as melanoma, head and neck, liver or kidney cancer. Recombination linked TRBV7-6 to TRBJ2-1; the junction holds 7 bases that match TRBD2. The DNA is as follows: TGTGCCAGCAGCCCCGGGACTATTCCACCTTTCTACAATGAGCAGTTCTTC. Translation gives CASSPGTIPPFYNEQFF.